This record concerns one T cell receptor (beta chain) sequence. Its cognate antigen has yet to be identified. No base quality values were provided; no much bigger clone lies one nucleotide off. Separate from the approximately 670-subject first cohort, the validation cohort of about 120 subjects was the group to which the donors belonged. The receptor library was made with the immunoSEQ multiplex PCR assay. In the source study's methods: A statistical classification framework was built for diagnosing cytomegalovirus status from the catalog of TCR beta chain sequences. This immuneACCESS table, as held by TCRdb, lists in-frame sequences with V and J called but not all clones. Of the missing ones, under half trace to an unresolved V gene in checked studies; the others have no known cause. The V and J calls and clone size come from that table; D and trimming were worked out from the DNA. A total of tens of thousands of clones appear in this sample, roughly 95% of them only once. Clones ranked in the top ten supply about 4.5% of the sample.

The data were obtained in a study of cytomegalovirus exposure and HLA in healthy donors (dated by TCRdb to 2015 to 2018). The study in broad terms: According to a later analysis, one platform produced both the 120 validation repertoires and the roughly 640 repertoires of the first cohort. The study aimed to test whether signatures of past pathogen exposure could be identified by cataloging public T cell receptors. A separate validation cohort of approximately 130 different subjects was used in addition to the roughly 700-subject first cohort. High-throughput TCR immunosequencing, statistical association of individual TCRs with disease status, and machine learning were combined to predict cytomegalovirus infection status.

What the authors observed across the whole study: Across donors, most TCR sequences were observed very rarely, whereas some public TCRs were present in many individuals. The authors suggested that the approach could potentially be generalized to other disease states and immunological phenotypes. A few of the identified cytomegalovirus-associated TCR beta chains were confirmed in vitro to be specific for cytomegalovirus antigens. In a later analysis, TCRs clustered in the first cohort were found to also tend to co-occur in the 100 to 150 validation repertoires, with approximately 95% of cluster scores above 0. The classifier was reported to diagnose cytomegalovirus status with high specificity and sensitivity in both the original and validation cohorts. In the study, some 160 TCR beta chains were listed as associated with cytomegalovirus. All 110 or so repertoires were used to score co-occurrence in the validation cohort in a later analysis, because that analysis had no HLA typing for the cohort.

Measured from the cysteine to the phenylalanine, the CDR3 is 14 residues long. This entry keeps only the CDR3 DNA: 42 bases, framed from base 1. Relative to germline, V is 4 bases shorter and J is 1 base shorter, with 11 bases between their ends. Based on the germline V gene, the CDR1 and CDR2 sequences are SGHTA and FQGNSA. The chain employs TRBV7-2 and TRBJ2-7, and the D gene may be TRBD1, 6 bases matching. This clonotype was obtained from a woman aged 18-29 years in good health and CMV-seropositive. Sequencing input: PBMCs. The DNA sequence reads TGTGCCAGCAGCTGGGCAGGGGAGTCCTACGAGCAGTACTTC. The encoded protein is CASSWAGESYEQYF.